This TCR beta chain is drawn from a study of blood T cell repertoires in COVID-19. Study context: Both acute and convalescent COVID-19 samples were obtained from the United States, Italy and Spain. T cells, B-cell-depleted T cells, or PBMCs provided the cDNA or gDNA that served as material.

In the original workflow: Reference gene primer amplification in the assay estimated nucleated cell counts. Measured with immunoSEQ multiplex PCR; TCRdb has only the in-frame clones, and not every one. Clone size and the V and J calls come from that table; the DNA yielded D and trimming. The profile covers 300,000 to 450,000 clones, with 85% appearing a single time and roughly 3.7% taken by the ten largest. CDR1 is MNHEY, CDR2 SMNVEV, per germline (reference sequence). Trimming took 2 bases from V and 9 from J, leaving 17 bases between them. The CDR3 is 16 amino acids. The sequenced sample was peripheral blood. This receptor was taken from a woman aged 18-29 years with acute or convalescent COVID-19. The chain combines TRBV27 with TRBJ1-6; TRBD1 might be the D (5 bases). CDR3 DNA: TGTGCCAGCAGTTTAAGAGGTGGGGACTACGGTTCACCCCTCCACTTT. Its translation: CASSLRGGDYGSPLHF.